This T cell receptor (beta chain) was observed in a study of OX40 agonist ivuxolimab in advanced cancers. Study-wide context: Patients were treated with ivuxolimab, an agonistic anti-OX40 (CD134) antibody.

Concerning this clone: Its antigen is currently unknown.

Germline V gives CDR1 SEHNR, CDR2 FQNEAQ (reference sequence). This CDR3 has 15 residues. The V and J ends lost 5 bases and 3 bases, in that order; junction bases with no gene match: 7. Sequencing was performed with immunoSEQ multiplex PCR; in TCRdb, only in-frame clones are kept and a portion is missing. This table has roughly 38,000 clones, about 70% appearing once. Study conclusions and caveats: On average, a greater number of expanded clones characterised CD8+ T cells relative to CD4+. Still undetermined is the antigen specificity of the expanded peripheral T cells.

Peripheral blood came from all dose cohorts at three timepoints. The chain is built from TRBV7-9 and TRBJ2-5; 9 nucleotides line up with TRBD1. This TCR derives from an adult with an advanced solid tumor such as melanoma, head and neck, liver or kidney cancer. The source was CD4+ or CD8+ T cells sorted from blood, collected in a trial of the OX40 agonist ivuxolimab. The CDR3 region is CASSPMGQGEETQYF. For the CDR3, the DNA is TGTGCCAGCAGCCCAATGGGACAGGGTGAAGAGACCCAGTACTTC.